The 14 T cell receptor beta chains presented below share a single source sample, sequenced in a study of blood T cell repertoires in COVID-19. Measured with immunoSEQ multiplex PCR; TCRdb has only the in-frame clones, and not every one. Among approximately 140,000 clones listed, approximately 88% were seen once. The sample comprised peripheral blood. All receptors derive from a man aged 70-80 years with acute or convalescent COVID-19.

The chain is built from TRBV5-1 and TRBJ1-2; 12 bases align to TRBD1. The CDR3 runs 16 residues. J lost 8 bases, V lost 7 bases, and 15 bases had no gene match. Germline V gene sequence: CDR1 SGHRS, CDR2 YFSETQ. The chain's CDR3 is CASLEGTGGVDRGYTF. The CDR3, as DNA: TGCGCCAGCCTCGAGGGGACAGGGGGCGTAGATCGGGGCTACACCTTC.

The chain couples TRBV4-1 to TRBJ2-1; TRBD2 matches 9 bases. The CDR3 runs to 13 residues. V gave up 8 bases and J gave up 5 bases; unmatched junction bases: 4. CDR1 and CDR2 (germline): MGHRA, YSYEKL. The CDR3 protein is CASASGVDNEQFF. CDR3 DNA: TGCGCCAGCGCTAGCGGGGTCGACAATGAGCAGTTCTTC.

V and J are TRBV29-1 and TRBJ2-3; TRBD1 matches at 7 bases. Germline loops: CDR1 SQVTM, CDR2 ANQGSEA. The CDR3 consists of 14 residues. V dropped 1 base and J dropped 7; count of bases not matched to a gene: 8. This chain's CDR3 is CSVEVGGARNTQYF. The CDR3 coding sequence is TGCAGCGTTGAAGTAGGGGGCGCGAGGAATACGCAGTATTTT.

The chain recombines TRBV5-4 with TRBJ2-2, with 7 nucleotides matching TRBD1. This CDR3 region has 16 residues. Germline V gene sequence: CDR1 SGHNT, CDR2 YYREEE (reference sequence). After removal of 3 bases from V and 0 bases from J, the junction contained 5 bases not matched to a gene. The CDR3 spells CASSSNRGANTGELFF. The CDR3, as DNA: TGTGCCAGCAGCTCAAACAGGGGTGCGAACACCGGGGAGCTGTTTTTT.

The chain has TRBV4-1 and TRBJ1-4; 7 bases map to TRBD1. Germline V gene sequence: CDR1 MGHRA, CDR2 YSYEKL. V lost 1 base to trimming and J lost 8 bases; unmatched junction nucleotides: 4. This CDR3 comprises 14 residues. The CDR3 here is CASSQADRREKLFF. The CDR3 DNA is TGCGCCAGCAGCCAAGCGGACAGGAGGGAAAAACTGTTTTTT.

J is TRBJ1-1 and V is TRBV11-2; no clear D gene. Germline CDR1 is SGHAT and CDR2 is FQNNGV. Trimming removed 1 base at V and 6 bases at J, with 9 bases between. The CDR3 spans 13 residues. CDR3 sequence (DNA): TGTGCCAGCAGCTTAGGTTGGCAGGCTGAAGCTTTCTTT. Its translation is CASSLGWQAEAFF.

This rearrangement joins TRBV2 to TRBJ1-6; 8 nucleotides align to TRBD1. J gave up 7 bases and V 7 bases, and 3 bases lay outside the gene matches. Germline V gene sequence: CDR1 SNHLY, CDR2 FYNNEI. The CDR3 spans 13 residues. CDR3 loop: CASKGQDNSPLHF. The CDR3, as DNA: TGTGCCAGCAAGGGACAGGACAATTCACCCCTCCACTTT.

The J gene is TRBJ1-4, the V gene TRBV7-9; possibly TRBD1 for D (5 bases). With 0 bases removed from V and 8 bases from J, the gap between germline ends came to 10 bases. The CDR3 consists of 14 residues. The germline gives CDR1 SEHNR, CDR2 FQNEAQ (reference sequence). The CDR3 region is CASSLAGGSEKLFF. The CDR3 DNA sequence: TGTGCCAGCAGCTTAGCCGGGGGTTCCGAAAAACTGTTTTTT.

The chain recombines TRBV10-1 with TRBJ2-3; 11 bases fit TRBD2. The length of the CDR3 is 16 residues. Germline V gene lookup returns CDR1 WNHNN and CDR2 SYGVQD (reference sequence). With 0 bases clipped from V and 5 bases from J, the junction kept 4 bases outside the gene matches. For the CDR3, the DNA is TGCGCCAGCAGTGAGTCTGGTCTAGCGGGAGGAGATACGCAGTATTTT. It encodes CASSESGLAGGDTQYF.

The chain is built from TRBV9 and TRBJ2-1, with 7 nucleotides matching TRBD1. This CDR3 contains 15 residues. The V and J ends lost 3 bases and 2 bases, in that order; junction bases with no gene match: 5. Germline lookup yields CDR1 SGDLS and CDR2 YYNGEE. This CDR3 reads CASSEQGSPYNEQFF. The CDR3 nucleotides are TGTGCCAGCAGCGAACAGGGGTCCCCCTACAATGAGCAGTTCTTC.

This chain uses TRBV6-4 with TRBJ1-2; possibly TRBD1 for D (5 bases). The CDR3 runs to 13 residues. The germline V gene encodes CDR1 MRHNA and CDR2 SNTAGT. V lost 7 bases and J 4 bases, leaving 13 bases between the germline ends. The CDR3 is CASKAGNSYGYTF. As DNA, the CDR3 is TGTGCCAGCAAGGCAGGGAATTCCTATGGCTACACCTTC.

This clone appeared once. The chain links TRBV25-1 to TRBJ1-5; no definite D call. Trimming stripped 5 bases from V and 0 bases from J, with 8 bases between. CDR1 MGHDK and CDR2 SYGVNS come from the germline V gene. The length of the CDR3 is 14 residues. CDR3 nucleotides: TGTGCCAGCAGTTCCATAGTTAGCAATCAGCCCCAGCATTTT. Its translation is CASSSIVSNQPQHF.

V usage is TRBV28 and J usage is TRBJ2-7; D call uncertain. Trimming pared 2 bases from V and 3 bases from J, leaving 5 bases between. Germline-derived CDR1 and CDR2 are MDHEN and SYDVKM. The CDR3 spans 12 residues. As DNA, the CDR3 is TGTGCCAGCAGTTTAATTCGCTACGAGCAGTACTTC. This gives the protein CASSLIRYEQYF.

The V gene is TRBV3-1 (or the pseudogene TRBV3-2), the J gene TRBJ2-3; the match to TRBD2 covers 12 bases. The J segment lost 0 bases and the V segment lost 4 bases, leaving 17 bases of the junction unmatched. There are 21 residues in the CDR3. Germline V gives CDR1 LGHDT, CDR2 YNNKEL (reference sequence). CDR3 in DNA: TGTGCCAGCAGCCGCCAGATGGGCCCGGGACTAGCGGGCCGTAGCACAGATACGCAGTATTTT. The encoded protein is CASSRQMGPGLAGRSTDTQYF.